The present T cell receptor (beta chain) was sequenced within a study of T cell repertoires in cytomegalovirus infection. Turning to the study itself: Indications of both CMV infection and matching HLA type were provided by public TCR beta signatures.

Findings of the study overall: Predominance within the ex vivo response was attributable to HLA-C-restricted CMV-specific TCR beta clonotypes.

The CDR3 is 15 residues long. The V end was cut by 2 bases, the J end by 0 bases, with 7 bases between. CDR1 LNHDA and CDR2 SQIVND come from the germline V gene (reference sequence). This clonotype was seen a few times. Its antigen is undetermined. TCRdb independently ran MiXCR on the reads; one entry per CDR3 protein. The table shows fewer than 900,000 distinct CDR3 sequences, with approximately 32% occurring only once. Specimen: cultured CD8+ T cells from PBMCs, collected from culture after CMV antigen stimulation. The V call is TRBV19, the J call TRBJ2-2; D is perhaps TRBD2 (6 bases). The TCR sequence derives from a human donor in good health (CMV status not recorded). Some clones in this sample may be carry-over from other donors' samples. CDR3 DNA: TGTGCCAGTAGTATAACTAGCCCGAACACCGGGGAGCTGTTTTTT. It translates to CASSITSPNTGELFF.